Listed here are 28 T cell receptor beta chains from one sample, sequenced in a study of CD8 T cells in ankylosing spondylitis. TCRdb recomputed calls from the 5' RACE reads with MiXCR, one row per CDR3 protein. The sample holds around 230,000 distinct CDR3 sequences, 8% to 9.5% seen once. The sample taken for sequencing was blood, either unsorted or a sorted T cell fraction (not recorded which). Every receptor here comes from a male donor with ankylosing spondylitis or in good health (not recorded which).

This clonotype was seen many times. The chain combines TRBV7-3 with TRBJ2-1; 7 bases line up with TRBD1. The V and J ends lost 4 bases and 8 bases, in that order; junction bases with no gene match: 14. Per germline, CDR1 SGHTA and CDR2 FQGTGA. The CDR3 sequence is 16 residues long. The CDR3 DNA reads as TGTGCCAGCAGCTCCCTAGGACAGGTCGACTTCCATGAGCAGTTCTTC. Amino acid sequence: CASSSLGQVDFHEQFF.

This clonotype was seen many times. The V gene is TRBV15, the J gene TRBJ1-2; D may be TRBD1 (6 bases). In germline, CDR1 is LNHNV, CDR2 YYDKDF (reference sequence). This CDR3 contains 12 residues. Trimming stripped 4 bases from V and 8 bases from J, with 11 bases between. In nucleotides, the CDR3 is TGTGCCACCAGCAATGGGACACTCGGCTACACCTTC. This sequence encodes CATSNGTLGYTF.

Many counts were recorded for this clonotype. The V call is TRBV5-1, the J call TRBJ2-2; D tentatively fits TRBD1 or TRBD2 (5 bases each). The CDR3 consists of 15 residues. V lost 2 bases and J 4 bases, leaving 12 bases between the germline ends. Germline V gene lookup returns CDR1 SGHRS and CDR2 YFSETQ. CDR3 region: CASSFAGQGTGELFF. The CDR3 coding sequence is TGCGCCAGCAGCTTTGCGGGCCAGGGCACCGGGGAGCTGTTTTTT.

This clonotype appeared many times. The CDR3 DNA sequence: TGCAGTGCTAGAGATCCCCGGGGTCTGAAACTGTTTTTT. Amino acid sequence: CSARDPRGLKLFF. V usage is TRBV20-1 and J usage is TRBJ1-4, with D unresolved. V was clipped by 0 bases and J by 11 bases, with 13 bases between them. CDR3 length: 13 residues. The V gene's germline CDR1 is DFQATT and CDR2 SNEGSKA (reference sequence).

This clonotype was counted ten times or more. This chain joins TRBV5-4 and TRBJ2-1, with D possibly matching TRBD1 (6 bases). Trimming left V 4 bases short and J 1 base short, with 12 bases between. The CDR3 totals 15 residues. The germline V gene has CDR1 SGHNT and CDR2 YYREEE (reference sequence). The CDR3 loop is CASSIDGQSYNEQFF. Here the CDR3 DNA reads TGTGCCAGCAGCATTGACGGACAGTCCTACAATGAGCAGTTCTTC.

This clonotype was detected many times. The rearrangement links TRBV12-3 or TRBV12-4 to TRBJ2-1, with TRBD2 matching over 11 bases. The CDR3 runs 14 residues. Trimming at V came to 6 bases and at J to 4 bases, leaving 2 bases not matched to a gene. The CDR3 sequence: CASRTSGSYNEQFF. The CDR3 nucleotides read TGTGCCAGCAGAACTAGCGGGAGTTACAATGAGCAGTTCTTC.

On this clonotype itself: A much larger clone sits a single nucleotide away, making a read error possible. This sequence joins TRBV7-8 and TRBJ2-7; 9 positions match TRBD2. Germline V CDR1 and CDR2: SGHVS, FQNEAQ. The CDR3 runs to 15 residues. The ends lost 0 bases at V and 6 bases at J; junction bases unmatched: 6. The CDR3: CASSLAVSGSSEQYF. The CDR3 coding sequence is TGTGCCAGCAGCTTAGCGGTTAGCGGGAGTTCCGAGCAGTACTTC.

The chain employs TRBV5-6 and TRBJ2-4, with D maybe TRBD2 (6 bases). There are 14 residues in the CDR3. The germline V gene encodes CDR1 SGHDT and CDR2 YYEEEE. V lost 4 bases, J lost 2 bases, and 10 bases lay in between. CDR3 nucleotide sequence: TGTGCCAGCAGCCGCGGGGTTCCCAAAAACATTCAGTACTTC. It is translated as CASSRGVPKNIQYF.

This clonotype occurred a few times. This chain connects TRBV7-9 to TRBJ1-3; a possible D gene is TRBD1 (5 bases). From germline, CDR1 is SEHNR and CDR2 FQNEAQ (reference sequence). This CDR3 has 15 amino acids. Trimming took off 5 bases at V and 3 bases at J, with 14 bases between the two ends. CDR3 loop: CASSPSAGLGNTIYF. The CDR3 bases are TGTGCCAGCAGCCCGAGCGCAGGGCTTGGAAACACCATATATTTT.

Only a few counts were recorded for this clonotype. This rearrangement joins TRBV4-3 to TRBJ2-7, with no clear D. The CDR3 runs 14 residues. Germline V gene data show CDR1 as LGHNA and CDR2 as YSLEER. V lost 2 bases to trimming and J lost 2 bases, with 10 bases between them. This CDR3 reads CASSQSYGTYEQYF. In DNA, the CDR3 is TGCGCCAGCAGCCAAAGCTACGGAACCTACGAGCAGTACTTC.

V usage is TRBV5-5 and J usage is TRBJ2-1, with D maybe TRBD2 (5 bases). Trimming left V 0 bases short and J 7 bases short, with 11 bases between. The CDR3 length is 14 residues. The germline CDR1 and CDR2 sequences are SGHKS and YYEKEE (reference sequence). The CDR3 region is CASSLEAGWNEQFF. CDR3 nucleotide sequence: TGTGCCAGCAGCTTGGAGGCGGGCTGGAATGAGCAGTTCTTC.

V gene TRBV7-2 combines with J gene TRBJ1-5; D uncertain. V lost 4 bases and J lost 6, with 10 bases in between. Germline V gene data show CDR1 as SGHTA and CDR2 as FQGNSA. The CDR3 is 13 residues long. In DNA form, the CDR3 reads TGTGCCAGCAGCTCCTCGTGGGGTCAGCCCCAGCATTTT. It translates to CASSSSWGQPQHF. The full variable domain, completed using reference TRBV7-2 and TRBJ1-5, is GAGVSQSPSNKVTEKGKDVELRCDPISGHTALYWYRQSLGQGLEFLIYFQGNSAPDKSGLPSDRFSAERTGGSVSTLTIQRTQQEDSAVYLCASSSSWGQPQHFGDGTRLSIL.

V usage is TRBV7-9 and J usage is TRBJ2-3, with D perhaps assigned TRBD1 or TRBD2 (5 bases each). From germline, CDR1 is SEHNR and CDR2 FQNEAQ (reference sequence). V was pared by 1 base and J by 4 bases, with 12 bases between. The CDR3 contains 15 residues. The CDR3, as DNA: TGTGCCAGCAGCTTAGACAGGAGCGGTCCAGATACGCAGTATTTT. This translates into CASSLDRSGPDTQYF.

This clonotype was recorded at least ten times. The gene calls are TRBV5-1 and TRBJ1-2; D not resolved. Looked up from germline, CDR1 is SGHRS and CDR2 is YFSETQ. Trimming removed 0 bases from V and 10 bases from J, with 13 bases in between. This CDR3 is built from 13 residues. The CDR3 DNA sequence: TGCGCCAGCAGCTTGGAGCCTCGGACGGACTACACCTTC. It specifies CASSLEPRTDYTF.

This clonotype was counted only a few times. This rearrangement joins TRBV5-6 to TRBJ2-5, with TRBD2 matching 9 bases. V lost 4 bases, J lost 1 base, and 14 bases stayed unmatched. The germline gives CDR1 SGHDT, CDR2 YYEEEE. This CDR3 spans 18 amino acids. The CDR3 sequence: CASSKGAGGNLIQETQYF. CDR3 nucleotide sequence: TGTGCCAGCAGCAAAGGAGCGGGGGGCAACCTAATCCAAGAGACCCAGTACTTC. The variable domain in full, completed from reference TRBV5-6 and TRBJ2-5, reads DAGVTQSPTHLIKTRGQQVTLRCSPKSGHDTVSWYQQALGQGPQFIFQYYEEEERQRGNFPDRFSGHQFPNYSSELNVNALLLGDSALYLCASSKGAGGNLIQETQYFGPGTRLLVL.

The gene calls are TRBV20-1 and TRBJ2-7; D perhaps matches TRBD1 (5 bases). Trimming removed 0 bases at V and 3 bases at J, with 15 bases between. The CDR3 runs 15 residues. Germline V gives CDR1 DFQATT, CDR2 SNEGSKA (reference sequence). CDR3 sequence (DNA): TGCAGTGCTAGAGATAGGGGAACAGGCTACTACGAGCAGTACTTC. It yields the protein CSARDRGTGYYEQYF.

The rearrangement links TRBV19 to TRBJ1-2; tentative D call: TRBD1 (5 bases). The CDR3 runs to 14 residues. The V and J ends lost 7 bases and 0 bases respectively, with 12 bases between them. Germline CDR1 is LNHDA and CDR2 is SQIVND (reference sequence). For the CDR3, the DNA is TGTGCCAGTACCGGGACGGGGGCTAACTATGGCTACACCTTC. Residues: CASTGTGANYGYTF.

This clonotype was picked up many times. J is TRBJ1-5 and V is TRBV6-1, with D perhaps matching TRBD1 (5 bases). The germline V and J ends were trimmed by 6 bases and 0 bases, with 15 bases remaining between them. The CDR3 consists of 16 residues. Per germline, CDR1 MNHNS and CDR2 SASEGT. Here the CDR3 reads CASSEWSGNSNQPQHF. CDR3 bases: TGTGCCAGCAGCGAGTGGTCAGGGAATAGCAATCAGCCCCAGCATTTT.

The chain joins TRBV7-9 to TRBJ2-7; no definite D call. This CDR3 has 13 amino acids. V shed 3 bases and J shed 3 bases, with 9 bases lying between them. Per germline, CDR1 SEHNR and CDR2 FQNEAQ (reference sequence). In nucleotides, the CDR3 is TGTGCCAGCAGCTTTGGTCAGAACTACGAGCAGTACTTC. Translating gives CASSFGQNYEQYF.

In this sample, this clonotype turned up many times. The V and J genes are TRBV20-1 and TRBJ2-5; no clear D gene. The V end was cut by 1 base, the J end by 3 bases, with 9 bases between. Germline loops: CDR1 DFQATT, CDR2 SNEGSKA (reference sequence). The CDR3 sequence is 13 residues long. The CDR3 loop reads CSARATSKETQYF. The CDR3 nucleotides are TGCAGTGCTAGAGCTACTTCTAAAGAGACCCAGTACTTC.

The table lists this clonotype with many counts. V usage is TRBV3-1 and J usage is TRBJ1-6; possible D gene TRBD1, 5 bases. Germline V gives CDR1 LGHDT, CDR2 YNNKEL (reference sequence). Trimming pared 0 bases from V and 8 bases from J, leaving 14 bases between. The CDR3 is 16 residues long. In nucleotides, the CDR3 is TGTGCCAGCAGCCAAGATTGGGGGGGGTCTGATTCACCCCTCCACTTT. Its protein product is CASSQDWGGSDSPLHF.

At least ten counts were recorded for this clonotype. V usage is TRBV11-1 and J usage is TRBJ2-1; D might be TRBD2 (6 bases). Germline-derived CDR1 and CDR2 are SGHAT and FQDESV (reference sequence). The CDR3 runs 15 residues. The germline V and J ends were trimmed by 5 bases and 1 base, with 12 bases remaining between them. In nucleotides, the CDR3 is TGTGCCAGCAGCCGACTAGTTGGGTCCTACAATGAGCAGTTCTTC. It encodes CASSRLVGSYNEQFF.

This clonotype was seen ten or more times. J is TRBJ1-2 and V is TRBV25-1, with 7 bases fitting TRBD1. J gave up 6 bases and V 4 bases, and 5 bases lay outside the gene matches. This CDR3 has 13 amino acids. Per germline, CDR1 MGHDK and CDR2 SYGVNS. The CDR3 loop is CASSVTGADGYTF. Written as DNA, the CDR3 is TGTGCCAGCAGTGTCACAGGGGCAGATGGCTACACCTTC.

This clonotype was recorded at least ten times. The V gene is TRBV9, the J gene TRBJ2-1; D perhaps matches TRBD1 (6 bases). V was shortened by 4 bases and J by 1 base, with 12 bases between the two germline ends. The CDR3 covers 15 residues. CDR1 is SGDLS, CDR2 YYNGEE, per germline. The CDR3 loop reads CASSQDTGSYNEQFF. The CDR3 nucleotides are TGTGCCAGCAGCCAAGATACAGGGTCCTACAATGAGCAGTTCTTC.

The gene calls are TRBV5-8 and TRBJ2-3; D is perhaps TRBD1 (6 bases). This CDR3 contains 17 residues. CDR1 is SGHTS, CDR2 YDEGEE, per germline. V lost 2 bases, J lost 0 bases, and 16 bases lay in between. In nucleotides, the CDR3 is TGTGCCAGCAGCTTTGCAGGGGCGGGCGGGAGCACAGATACGCAGTATTTT. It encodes CASSFAGAGGSTDTQYF.

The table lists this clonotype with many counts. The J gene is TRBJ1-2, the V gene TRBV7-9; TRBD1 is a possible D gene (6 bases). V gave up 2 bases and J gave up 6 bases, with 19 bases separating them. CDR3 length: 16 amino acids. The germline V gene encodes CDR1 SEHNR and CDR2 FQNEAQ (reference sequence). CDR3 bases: TGTGCCAGCAGCTTATATTGGAGCCAGGAGGGGGATGGCTACACCTTC. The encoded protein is CASSLYWSQEGDGYTF.

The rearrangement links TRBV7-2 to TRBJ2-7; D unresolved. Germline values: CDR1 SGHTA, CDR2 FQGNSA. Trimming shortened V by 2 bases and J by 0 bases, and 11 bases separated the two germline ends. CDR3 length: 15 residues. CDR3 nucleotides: TGTGCCAGCAGCTTACGACGTACAGCCTCCTACGAGCAGTACTTC. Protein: CASSLRRTASYEQYF.

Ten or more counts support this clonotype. DNA of the CDR3: TGCGCCAGCAGCCACGACCGGAGTGAATACGAGCAGTACTTC. This encodes CASSHDRSEYEQYF. The genes are TRBV4-3 and TRBJ2-7; D gene unclear. V gave up 3 bases and J gave up 4 bases, with 13 bases separating them. The germline V gene has CDR1 LGHNA and CDR2 YSLEER. This CDR3 contains 14 residues.